This TCR beta chain was sequenced during a study of CD8 T cells in Susac syndrome. Per the germline V gene, CDR1 is SQVTM and CDR2 is ANQGSEA. This CDR3 has 13 amino acids. V shed 7 bases and J shed 2 bases, with 14 bases lying between them. The authors reverse transcribed roughly 0.5 to 1 ug RNA with random hexamers. The amplification used immunoSEQ multiplex PCR on TCR beta CDR3; it spanned 54 Vbeta and 13 Jbeta. Each CDR3 protein gets one entry after TCRdb re-called the immunoSEQ multiplex PCR reads with MiXCR. The sample yields 150,000 to 200,000 distinct CDR3 sequences, approximately 92% seen once.

This TCR came from a human donor in good health. The chain links TRBV29-1 to TRBJ1-1; no firm D call. The specimen sequenced was CD4+ T cells from PBMCs. This CDR3 reads CSDSRSLNTEAFF. DNA of the CDR3: TGCAGCGATTCCCGAAGTCTAAACACTGAAGCTTTCTTT.